This is a list of T cell receptor beta chains from one sample in a study of control samples from healthy donors and cancer patients. Only in-frame clones appear in the TCRdb table, and some are missing; sequencing was by immunoSEQ multiplex PCR. The table counts under 200,000 clones; 2% to 2.5% lies in the top ten. The specimen sequenced was blood. These receptors were collected from a woman in her twenties or thirties in good health. The CDR3 runs from the conserved cysteine through the conserved F or W. The D gene is left open where the match is weak.

v_gene	d_gene	j_gene	CDR3aa	CDR3nt
TRBV7-2	-	TRBJ1-3	CASSSEGTLAGNTIYF	TGTGCCAGCAGCTCCGAAGGGACTCTCGCTGGAAACACCATATATTTT
TRBV30	-	TRBJ1-6	CAWSVPVGKYSPLHF	TGTGCCTGGAGTGTACCCGTCGGCAAGTATTCACCCCTCCACTTT
TRBV3-1/TRBV3-2	-	TRBJ1-1	CASSFTENTEAFF	TGTGCCAGCAGTTTTACGGAGAACACTGAAGCTTTCTTT
TRBV5-1	TRBD1	TRBJ1-2	CASSFHRGIYGYTF	TGCGCCAGCAGCTTTCACAGGGGGATCTATGGCTACACCTTC
TRBV29-1	-	TRBJ2-2	CSVEGGNLEGAGELFF	TGCAGCGTTGAAGGGGGGAACCTAGAAGGGGCCGGGGAGCTGTTTTTT
TRBV30	-	TRBJ1-3	CAWRRDTIYF	TGTGCCTGGCGCCGGGACACCATATATTTT
TRBV2	-	TRBJ2-3	CASSDTGDTQYF	TGTGCCAGCAGTGATACGGGGGATACGCAGTATTTT
TRBV7-9	TRBD1	TRBJ1-2	CASSFLGQGYNNGYTF	TGTGCCAGCAGCTTTTTGGGACAGGGTTATAATAATGGCTACACCTTC
TRBV28	-	TRBJ2-6	CASSFPWGDSGANVLTF	TGTGCCAGCAGTTTCCCATGGGGGGACTCTGGGGCCAACGTCCTGACTTTC
TRBV2	-	TRBJ1-3	CASSTQGFSGNTIYF	TGTGCCAGCAGTACACAGGGATTCTCTGGAAACACCATATATTTT
TRBV5-1	TRBD1	TRBJ1-2	CASSSDRADGYTF	TGCGCCAGCAGTTCCGACAGGGCTGATGGCTACACCTTC
TRBV27	TRBD1	TRBJ1-1	CASSPAGTGSTEAFF	TGTGCCAGCAGTCCAGCCGGGACAGGGTCTACTGAAGCTTTCTTT
TRBV6-5	-	TRBJ1-4	CASSYSISGYSEKLFF	TGTGCCAGCAGTTACTCGATTTCGGGGTACAGTGAAAAACTGTTTTTT
TRBV7-9	-	TRBJ1-2	CASSLASGQGYTF	TGTGCCAGCAGCTTAGCGTCCGGGCAGGGCTACACCTTC
TRBV4-3	-	TRBJ1-2	CASSQDLGGLLRYTF	TGCGCCAGCAGCCAAGATCTGGGTGGCCTTTTACGCTACACCTTC
TRBV5-1	TRBD1	TRBJ2-3	CASSSHPGQPSTDTQYF	TGCGCCAGCAGCTCACATCCGGGACAGCCTAGCACAGATACGCAGTATTTT
TRBV29-1	-	TRBJ2-5	CSVERRQETQYF	TGCAGCGTTGAGAGAAGGCAAGAGACCCAGTACTTC
TRBV19	-	TRBJ2-3	CASSMSPLDTQYF	TGTGCCAGTAGTATGTCTCCGCTCGATACGCAGTATTTT
TRBV5-1	TRBD1	TRBJ2-7	CASSLGDRVPFEAYEQYF	TGCGCCAGCAGCTTGGGGGACAGGGTCCCCTTCGAGGCCTACGAGCAGTACTTC